The 20 T cell receptor beta chains below all came from one sample that was sequenced in a study of T cells in tumors after PD-1 blockade. Produced via immunoSEQ multiplex PCR; TCRdb's table is partial and in-frame only. In the table there are over 60,000 clones, approximately 79% of which are singletons. Here the sequenced sample was PBMCs, taken after anti-PD-1 treatment. These receptors all come from a human donor with basal cell carcinoma.

The J gene is TRBJ2-1, the V gene TRBV2, with D possibly matching TRBD2 (5 bases). The CDR3 runs to 15 residues. V was clipped by 4 bases and J by 0 bases, with 10 bases between them. Germline V gene lookup returns CDR1 SNHLY and CDR2 FYNNEI. This CDR3 reads CASSVRGISYNEQFF. The DNA of the CDR3 is TGTGCCAGCAGTGTACGAGGGATCTCCTACAATGAGCAGTTCTTC.

The CDR3 region has the DNA TGTGCCAGCAGCTCAACGGGACAACGGATCTATGGCTACACCTTC. It codes for CASSSTGQRIYGYTF. The chain employs TRBV7-2 and TRBJ1-2; perhaps TRBD1 as D (6 bases). The CDR3 covers 15 residues. V lost 4 bases to trimming and J lost 4 bases, with 16 bases between them. Germline V lookup: CDR1 SGHTA, CDR2 FQGNSA.

J is TRBJ2-1 and V is TRBV4-1, with D possibly TRBD1 on 6 matching bases. Germline assignment: CDR1 MGHRA and CDR2 YSYEKL. The CDR3 has 18 residues. Trimming shortened V by 0 bases and J by 9 bases, and 24 bases separated the two germline ends. The CDR3 DNA is TGCGCCAGCAGCCAAGATCAGGTAGCGAGGGGGTCATATGGTGAGCAGTTCTTC. Translated, it gives CASSQDQVARGSYGEQFF.

V and J are TRBV10-3 and TRBJ2-7; possibly TRBD1 or TRBD2 for D (6 bases each). Germline assignment: CDR1 ENHRY and CDR2 SYGVKD. The CDR3 has 15 residues. V lost 6 bases and J 1 base, leaving 16 bases between the germline ends. The CDR3 sequence: CAISGGGDTSYEQYF. In DNA form, the CDR3 reads TGTGCCATCAGCGGGGGTGGGGACACGTCCTACGAGCAGTACTTC.

This clone was seen more than once but under ten times. The chain couples TRBV30 to TRBJ2-7; TRBD2 might be the D (5 bases). V gave up 2 bases and J gave up 3 bases, with 11 bases separating them. Germline CDR1 and CDR2: GTSNPN and SVGIG (reference sequence). The CDR3 contains 13 residues. The CDR3 is CAWSLGTSYEQYF. DNA of the CDR3: TGTGCCTGGAGTCTAGGCACTAGCTACGAGCAGTACTTC.

This CDR3 reads CAISEDRGRISGYTF. In nucleotides, the CDR3 is TGTGCCATCAGTGAGGACAGGGGAAGGATTAGTGGCTACACCTTC. The genes are TRBV10-3 and TRBJ1-2; 8 bases map to TRBD1. The CDR3 extends over 15 amino acids. V was clipped by 2 bases and J by 7 bases; unmatched bases: 9. Germline V lookup: CDR1 ENHRY, CDR2 SYGVKD.

This clone was recorded a few times. The rearrangement joins TRBV3-1 (or the pseudogene TRBV3-2) to TRBJ2-1; 10 nucleotides match TRBD2. The V gene end was trimmed by 1 base and the J gene end by 8 bases; junction bases not matched to a gene: 5. CDR3 length: 15 amino acids. Germline V gene lookup returns CDR1 LGHDT and CDR2 YNNKEL (reference sequence). CDR3 in amino acids: CASSQVSGGADEQFF. For the CDR3, the DNA is TGTGCCAGCAGCCAAGTGAGCGGGGGGGCGGATGAGCAGTTCTTC.

This chain joins TRBV7-2 and TRBJ2-5; 9 bases are shared with TRBD2. In germline, CDR1 is SGHTA, CDR2 FQGNSA. J gave up 1 base and V 1 base, and 7 bases lay outside the gene matches. CDR3 length: 17 amino acids. CDR3 sequence (DNA): TGTGCCAGCAGCTTAGTCAGGGCTAGCGGGGTCCAAGAGACCCAGTACTTC. It yields the protein CASSLVRASGVQETQYF.

This chain links TRBV23-1 with TRBJ2-7; 7 bases are shared with TRBD1. TRBV23-1 is recorded as an ORF, its role being uncertain. V lost 0 bases to trimming and J lost 3 bases; unmatched junction nucleotides: 17. The CDR3 is 19 amino acids. CDR3 loop: CASSQSKRGPVGPVYEQYF. Written as DNA, the CDR3 is TGCGCCAGCAGTCAATCTAAAAGGGGGCCGGTCGGACCCGTCTACGAGCAGTACTTC.

The chain employs TRBV19 and TRBJ2-7; the D gene is possibly TRBD1 (5 bases). Germline CDR1 is LNHDA and CDR2 is SQIVND (reference sequence). V lost 0 bases and J lost 5, with 8 bases in between. CDR3 size: 13 residues. The CDR3 region has the DNA TGTGCCAGTAGTATAGATCTAGGGGACGAGCAGTACTTC. This sequence encodes CASSIDLGDEQYF.

This clone was detected once. The chain joins TRBV18 to TRBJ2-5, with D unresolved. V was trimmed by 1 base and J by 0 bases, leaving 3 bases between them. The CDR3 is 13 amino acids. CDR1 is KGHSH, CDR2 LQKENI, per germline. Here the CDR3 reads CASSPQNQETQYF. The DNA of the CDR3 is TGTGCCAGCTCACCACAGAACCAAGAGACCCAGTACTTC.

The chain uses TRBV29-1 and TRBJ2-2, with D possibly matching TRBD1 (6 bases). This CDR3 region has 11 residues. In germline, CDR1 is SQVTM, CDR2 ANQGSEA. V shed 7 bases and J shed 5 bases, with 8 bases lying between them. CDR3 amino acids: CSAQGTGELFF. CDR3 nucleotide sequence: TGCAGCGCCCAGGGGACCGGGGAGCTGTTTTTT.

This chain uses TRBV18 with TRBJ1-4; D remains unclear. V was trimmed by 0 bases and J by 8 bases, leaving 10 bases between them. The CDR3 has 14 amino acids. CDR1 KGHSH and CDR2 LQKENI come from the germline V gene. The CDR3 reads CASSPPDSPEKLFF. DNA for the CDR3: TGTGCCAGCTCACCACCGGATAGCCCCGAAAAACTGTTTTTT.

The rearrangement links TRBV6-5 to TRBJ2-7; D is uncertain. Germline V gene lookup returns CDR1 MNHEY and CDR2 SVGAGI. Trimming removed 5 bases from V and 4 bases from J, with 12 bases in between. The CDR3 contains 13 residues. DNA for the CDR3: TGTGCCAGCAGTCACCGGAGTGAGTACGAGCAGTACTTC. Encoded protein: CASSHRSEYEQYF.

The gene calls are TRBV7-9 and TRBJ2-5, with D perhaps matching TRBD2 (6 bases). Germline V lookup: CDR1 SEHNR, CDR2 FQNEAQ (reference sequence). The ends were cut back, 4 bases at V and 2 bases at J, with 11 bases in the middle. The CDR3 is made up of 14 amino acids. The CDR3 nucleotides read TGTGCCAGCAGCTATGCGGGATATCAAGAGACCCAGTACTTC. Protein product: CASSYAGYQETQYF.

The chain joins TRBV30 to TRBJ2-7, with a tentative D call TRBD1 (6 bases). Germline V gene sequence: CDR1 GTSNPN, CDR2 SVGIG (reference sequence). V dropped 2 bases and J dropped 6 bases, with 11 bases sitting between them. The CDR3 consists of 12 residues. The CDR3 DNA sequence: TGTGCCTGGAGTACAGGGACCGGCGAGCAGTACTTC. Amino acids: CAWSTGTGEQYF.

This clone was counted once. The CDR3 bases are TGTGCCACCCCGGACAGGGAACTCACAGATACGCAGTATTTT. Residues: CATPDRELTDTQYF. The gene calls are TRBV6-4 and TRBJ2-3, with 8 bases aligning to TRBD1. V shed 10 bases, J shed 2 bases, and the junction held 8 bases outside the gene matches. From germline, CDR1 is MRHNA and CDR2 SNTAGT. The CDR3 loop spans 14 amino acids.

This rearrangement joins TRBV2 to TRBJ1-6; unclear D gene. The CDR3 covers 14 residues. V lost 6 bases, J lost 2 bases, and 8 bases lay in between. From germline, CDR1 is SNHLY and CDR2 FYNNEI. CDR3 protein: CASRPGTYNSPLHF. DNA of the CDR3: TGTGCCAGCAGGCCGGGCACCTATAATTCACCCCTCCACTTT.

This chain links TRBV30 with TRBJ1-6; maybe TRBD1 (5 bases). V lost 4 bases and J lost 7, with 20 bases in between. CDR1 GTSNPN and CDR2 SVGIG come from the germline V gene (reference sequence). This CDR3 is 16 amino acids long. The CDR3 sequence: CAWTKILGSGNSPLHF. The CDR3 coding sequence is TGTGCCTGGACCAAAATACTGGGTTCAGGGAATTCACCCCTCCACTTT.

The chain couples TRBV5-8 to TRBJ2-1, with 7 nucleotides matching TRBD1. Germline CDR1 SGHTS, CDR2 YDEGEE. CDR3 size: 14 residues. V was clipped by 3 bases and J by 5 bases; unmatched bases: 5. The CDR3 DNA follows: TGTGCCAGCAGCTACAGGGACAGAGACAATGAGCAGTTCTTC. It yields the protein CASSYRDRDNEQFF.